These 7 T cell receptor beta chains came from one sample sequenced in a study of neurological immune-mediated disorders. TCRdb re-analysed the 5' RACE reads in MiXCR, keeping a single row per CDR3 protein. Of around 53,000 distinct CDR3 sequences in the sample, over 4% were seen once. Sequenced sample: PBMCs. These receptors were obtained from a man aged 45-65 years with multiple sclerosis.

This clonotype was observed a handful of times. V and J are TRBV6-1 and TRBJ1-2; D is unresolved. Trimming took off 4 bases at V and 0 bases at J, with 3 bases between the two ends. This CDR3 has 12 residues. Per the germline V gene, CDR1 is MNHNS and CDR2 is SASEGT. The CDR3 DNA is TGTGCCAGCAGTGCTTCTAACTATGGCTACACCTTC. Protein sequence: CASSASNYGYTF.

This clonotype was recorded many times. The chain joins TRBV10-2 to TRBJ1-6, with D possibly matching TRBD1 (5 bases). Germline values: CDR1 WSHSY, CDR2 SAAADI. The CDR3 totals 15 residues. V dropped 4 bases and J dropped 5 bases, with 12 bases sitting between them. CDR3 coding DNA: TGCGCCAGCAGTGGCCTCAGGGTGGATAATTCACCCCTCCACTTT. It is translated as CASSGLRVDNSPLHF.

This clonotype occurred many times. This chain links TRBV5-1 with TRBJ1-6; D is undetermined. V was shortened by 2 bases and J by 5 bases, with 14 bases between the two germline ends. The germline V gene encodes CDR1 SGHRS and CDR2 YFSETQ. This CDR3 is built from 16 residues. The CDR3 nucleotides are TGCGCCAGCAGCTTCGGGCCCCGGAATGATAATTCACCCCTCCACTTT. It specifies CASSFGPRNDNSPLHF.

This clonotype was seen a handful of times. The V and J genes are TRBV5-1 and TRBJ2-1; TRBD2 might be the D (6 bases). The CDR3 consists of 14 residues. V lost 4 bases and J 9 bases, leaving 17 bases between the germline ends. The germline V gene has CDR1 SGHRS and CDR2 YFSETQ. The CDR3 here is CASSTEGTASEQFF. DNA for the CDR3: TGCGCCAGCAGCACGGAGGGGACGGCGAGTGAGCAGTTCTTC. Full variable domain (outside the CDR3, taken from reference TRBV5-1 and TRBJ2-1): KAGVTQTPRYLIKTRGQQVTLSCSPISGHRSVSWYQQTPGQGLQFLFEYFSETQRNKGNFPGRFSGRQFSNSRSEMNVSTLELGDSALYLCASSTEGTASEQFFGPGTRLTVL.

This clonotype was observed at least ten times. The chain uses TRBV3-1 and TRBJ1-4; tentative D call: TRBD1 (5 bases). The CDR3 extends over 12 amino acids. The V end was cut by 3 bases, the J end by 6 bases, with 5 bases between. Germline CDR1 is LGHDT and CDR2 is YNNKEL (reference sequence). Here the CDR3 reads CASSHRDEKLFF. DNA of the CDR3: TGTGCCAGCAGCCACAGGGATGAAAAACTGTTTTTT.

This clonotype was counted many times. The chain has TRBV20-1 and TRBJ1-1; D unclear. In germline, CDR1 is DFQATT, CDR2 SNEGSKA (reference sequence). The V end was cut by 2 bases, the J end by 5 bases, with 15 bases between. The CDR3 sequence is 14 residues long. CDR3 residues: CSARPTNWKTEAFF. Here the CDR3 DNA reads TGCAGTGCTAGACCGACCAATTGGAAGACTGAAGCTTTCTTT.

At least ten counts were recorded for this clonotype. The chain carries TRBV7-8 and TRBJ1-5; 12 bases map to TRBD1. The CDR3 is 15 amino acids. The ends lost 4 bases at V and 5 bases at J; junction bases unmatched: 3. Germline V gives CDR1 SGHVS, CDR2 FQNEAQ. In DNA form, the CDR3 reads TGTGCCAGCAGCTCCGGGACAGGGGGCCATCAGCCCCAGCATTTT. Protein product: CASSSGTGGHQPQHF. The full variable domain, in which reference TRBV7-8 and TRBJ1-5 provide the parts outside the CDR3, is GAGVSQSPRYKVAKRGQDVALRCDPISGHVSLFWYQQALGQGPEFLTYFQNEAQLDKSGLPSDRFFAERPEGSVSTLKIQRTQQEDSAVYLCASSSGTGGHQPQHFGDGTRLSIL.